Reported below is one TCR beta chain. Its matching antigen is unknown. A multiplex PCR was run with 60 Vbeta primers and 13 Jbeta primers. Data came from immunoSEQ multiplex PCR; TCRdb stores just in-frame clones and leaves some out. The sample lists tens of thousands of clones; just over 75% were seen once. These data belong to a study of cytomegalovirus exposure and HLA in healthy donors. The study's findings and limits: Presence/absence analyses assumed roughly uniform sequencing depth across donors, which may not hold. With further analysis later on, most CMV-associated TCR beta chains appeared HLA-restricted. TCR sequences were mostly rare, though some public TCRs occurred in many donors. Using a false discovery rate of 0.05, a later analysis showed that 16,951 TCR beta sequences were associated with HLA alleles.

The TCR comes from a man aged 25-45 years in good health and CMV-seronegative. The material sequenced was PBMCs.

This chain's CDR3 is CASSDAPGRGTANTEAFF. The DNA for the CDR3 is TGTGCCAGCAGTGACGCCCCGGGAAGGGGGACAGCGAACACTGAAGCTTTCTTT. The J gene is TRBJ1-1, the V gene TRBV2; 7 nucleotides align to TRBD1. The junction had 14 bases not matched to a gene; V was cut back by 3 bases and J by 1 base. This CDR3 is 18 amino acids long. The germline V gene encodes CDR1 SNHLY and CDR2 FYNNEI.